The 18 T cell receptor beta chains below were found in one sample sequenced in a study of OX40 agonist ivuxolimab in advanced cancers. The library was produced with the immunoSEQ multiplex PCR assay. Here the immuneACCESS table is served through TCRdb, limited to in-frame sequences with V and J called. Missing clones are a known gap in these copies; in checked studies unresolved V genes cover under half, and the rest lacks a known reason. The sample records tens of thousands of clones, roughly 90% of which are singletons. Approximately 1.1% of the sample belongs to the ten largest clones. The sequencing here drew on CD4+ or CD8+ T cells sorted from blood, taken in a trial of the OX40 agonist ivuxolimab. The source is an adult with an advanced solid tumor such as melanoma, head and neck, liver or kidney cancer.

Note on this clone: In the same sample, other DNA sequences code for this CDR3. The chain is built from TRBV5-4 and TRBJ1-4; 9 bases fit TRBD1. Per the germline V gene, CDR1 is SGHNT and CDR2 is YYREEE (reference sequence). J was trimmed by 5 bases and V by 3 bases; bases with no gene match: 5. The CDR3 is made up of 15 amino acids. In DNA, the CDR3 is TGTGCCAGCAGCTCGAACAGGGGGCTCAATGAAAAACTGTTTTTT. As protein: CASSSNRGLNEKLFF.

The rearrangement uses TRBV6-1 and TRBJ2-1; no reliable D call. Germline CDR1 and CDR2: MNHNS and SASEGT. The CDR3 consists of 12 residues. Trimming stripped 4 bases from V and 9 bases from J, with 10 bases between. The CDR3 DNA reads TGTGCCAGCAGTGGCGATTCGGGTGAGCAGTTCTTC. Translating gives CASSGDSGEQFF.

The chain has TRBV7-8 and TRBJ1-1; 7 nucleotides match TRBD1. CDR1 is SGHVS, CDR2 FQNEAQ, per germline. This CDR3 has 14 residues. The ends lost 4 bases at V and 0 bases at J; junction bases unmatched: 2. CDR3 in amino acids: CASSSDRLNTEAFF. CDR3 coding DNA: TGTGCCAGCAGCTCGGACAGGTTGAACACTGAAGCTTTCTTT.

The chain is built from TRBV6-1 and TRBJ2-5; the D gene is possibly TRBD1 (6 bases). CDR3 length equals 13 residues. The V end was cut by 7 bases, the J end by 4 bases, with 13 bases between. The germline CDR1 and CDR2 sequences are MNHNS and SASEGT. In DNA, the CDR3 is TGTGCCAGCACTGTCCCAGGGGTAGAGACCCAGTACTTC. Encoded protein: CASTVPGVETQYF.

V is TRBV19 and J is TRBJ2-2; tentatively, D is TRBD2 (6 bases). Germline values: CDR1 LNHDA, CDR2 SQIVND (reference sequence). The CDR3 has 14 residues. V was trimmed by 10 bases and J by 2 bases, leaving 14 bases between them. The CDR3 region is CATPGGDNTGELFF. The CDR3 nucleotides are TGTGCCACCCCCGGAGGGGACAACACCGGGGAGCTGTTTTTT.

The chain has TRBV6-5 and TRBJ1-4, with 7 bases aligning to TRBD1. The CDR3 is 15 amino acids. Trimming cost V 8 bases and J 6 bases; bases outside gene matches: 12. Germline CDR1 and CDR2: MNHEY and SVGAGI. The CDR3, as DNA: TGTGCCAGCGGCTCTACGACAGGGCGGCATGAAAAACTGTTTTTT. Amino acid sequence: CASGSTTGRHEKLFF.

The chain's CDR3 is CASSVGERGSSYEQYF. CDR3 sequence (DNA): TGTGCCAGCAGCGTAGGAGAGCGGGGGAGCTCCTACGAGCAGTACTTC. V is TRBV9 and J is TRBJ2-7; TRBD2 matches 8 bases. Trimming removed 0 bases from V and 0 bases from J; junction bases left unmatched: 5. The CDR3 consists of 16 residues. Germline CDR1 reads SGDLS; CDR2 reads YYNGEE. The whole variable domain, remainder taken from reference TRBV9 and TRBJ2-7, is DSGVTQTPKHLITATGQRVTLRCSPRSGDLSVYWYQQSLDQGLQFLIQYYNGEERAKGNILERFSAQQFPDLHSELNLSSLELGDSALYFCASSVGERGSSYEQYFGPGTRLTVT.

The J gene is TRBJ1-6, the V gene TRBV11-3, with D unclear. Germline V gene data show CDR1 as SGHNT and CDR2 as YENEEA. This CDR3 is 15 amino acids long. Trimming removed 7 bases at V and 10 bases at J, with 20 bases between. CDR3 protein: CASTFPRTTKSPLHF. The DNA of the CDR3 is TGTGCCAGCACCTTTCCCCGGACCACAAAGTCACCCCTCCACTTT.

This sequence joins TRBV15 and TRBJ2-2; D might be TRBD1 or TRBD2, each matching 5 bases. Germline-derived CDR1 and CDR2 are LNHNV and YYDKDF (reference sequence). The CDR3 covers 15 residues. V gave up 0 bases and J gave up 6 bases, with 11 bases separating them. The CDR3 region has the DNA TGTGCCACCAGCAGAGATGGTCAGGGACCCGGGGAGCTGTTTTTT. Translated, it gives CATSRDGQGPGELFF.

With regard to this clone: Other DNA sequences in the sample encode the same CDR3. J is TRBJ1-2 and V is TRBV6-5, with unresolved D. This CDR3 is 12 amino acids long. The V and J ends lost 0 bases and 5 bases respectively, with 4 bases between them. Looked up from germline, CDR1 is MNHEY and CDR2 is SVGAGI. The CDR3 sequence is CASSYSGYGYTF. CDR3 sequence (DNA): TGTGCCAGCAGTTACTCGGGTTATGGCTACACCTTC.

This rearrangement joins TRBV30 to TRBJ2-7, with TRBD1 matching over 7 bases. V was clipped by 0 bases and J by 11 bases; unmatched bases: 4. CDR1 is GTSNPN and CDR2 is SVGIG in the germline V gene (reference sequence). This CDR3 spans 11 amino acids. The CDR3 sequence: CAWSVRDSKYF. CDR3 DNA: TGTGCCTGGAGTGTAAGGGACAGTAAGTACTTC.

The chain combines TRBV7-2 with TRBJ2-5, with D possibly TRBD2 on 6 matching bases. The length of the CDR3 is 15 residues. Germline V gene sequence: CDR1 SGHTA, CDR2 FQGNSA. V was shortened by 0 bases and J by 9 bases, with 17 bases between the two germline ends. The DNA of the CDR3 is TGTGCCAGCAGCTTAGCGGCTGTATCTCGGGAGTCCCAGTACTTC. Its translation is CASSLAAVSRESQYF.

This clone was counted a single time. The CDR3 sequence is CASSIRLAATDTQYF. The CDR3 coding sequence is TGTGCCAGCAGTATTAGACTAGCGGCTACAGATACGCAGTATTTT. This chain uses TRBV2 with TRBJ2-3; 9 nucleotides line up with TRBD2. Germline assignment: CDR1 SNHLY and CDR2 FYNNEI. The CDR3 sequence is 15 residues long. Germline trimming cut 5 bases from V and 3 bases from J; bases unmatched to any gene: 6.

The rearrangement links TRBV5-1 to TRBJ2-7, with a tentative D call TRBD2 (6 bases). V was pared by 7 bases and J by 3 bases, with 17 bases between. Germline CDR1 is SGHRS and CDR2 is YFSETQ. The length of the CDR3 is 14 residues. CDR3 region: CASRPLAGNYEQYF. The CDR3 bases are TGCGCCAGCCGACCTCTGGCGGGGAACTACGAGCAGTACTTC. Variable domain in full (rest from reference TRBV5-1 and TRBJ2-7): KAGVTQTPRYLIKTRGQQVTLSCSPISGHRSVSWYQQTPGQGLQFLFEYFSETQRNKGNFPGRFSGRQFSNSRSEMNVSTLELGDSALYLCASRPLAGNYEQYFGPGTRLTVT.

J is TRBJ2-5 and V is TRBV2; 8 bases map to TRBD1. The CDR3 runs 13 residues. V was pared by 6 bases and J by 1 base, with 1 base of the junction left unmatched. The V gene's germline CDR1 is SNHLY and CDR2 FYNNEI. The CDR3 nucleotides are TGTGCCAGCAGAGGACAGGGCCAAGAGACCCAGTACTTC. Translated: CASRGQGQETQYF.

The CDR3 protein is CASTSRTGAYEQYF. For the CDR3, the DNA is TGTGCCAGCACCTCCCGTACAGGGGCCTACGAGCAGTACTTC. The J gene is TRBJ2-7, the V gene TRBV11-2; 7 nucleotides align to TRBD1. Germline CDR1 and CDR2: SGHAT and FQNNGV. The V segment lost 7 bases and the J segment 2 bases; nucleotides outside the gene matches: 8. There are 14 residues in the CDR3.

The V call is TRBV6-6, the J call TRBJ1-1, with D maybe TRBD1 (5 bases). Per the germline V gene, CDR1 is MNHNY and CDR2 is SVGAGI (reference sequence). CDR3 length: 12 residues. V lost 2 bases, J lost 12 bases, and 13 bases lay in between. CDR3 in amino acids: CASSYDRGETFF. CDR3 DNA: TGTGCCAGCAGTTACGACCGGGGCGAAACTTTCTTT.

V gene TRBV10-3 combines with J gene TRBJ1-2; D unclear. Trimming cost V 11 bases and J 4 bases, with 17 bases left between them. The CDR3 loop spans 13 amino acids. Germline values: CDR1 ENHRY, CDR2 SYGVKD. The CDR3 sequence is CALSEAASYGYTF. The CDR3 nucleotides read TGTGCCCTTTCCGAGGCAGCCAGCTATGGCTACACCTTC.